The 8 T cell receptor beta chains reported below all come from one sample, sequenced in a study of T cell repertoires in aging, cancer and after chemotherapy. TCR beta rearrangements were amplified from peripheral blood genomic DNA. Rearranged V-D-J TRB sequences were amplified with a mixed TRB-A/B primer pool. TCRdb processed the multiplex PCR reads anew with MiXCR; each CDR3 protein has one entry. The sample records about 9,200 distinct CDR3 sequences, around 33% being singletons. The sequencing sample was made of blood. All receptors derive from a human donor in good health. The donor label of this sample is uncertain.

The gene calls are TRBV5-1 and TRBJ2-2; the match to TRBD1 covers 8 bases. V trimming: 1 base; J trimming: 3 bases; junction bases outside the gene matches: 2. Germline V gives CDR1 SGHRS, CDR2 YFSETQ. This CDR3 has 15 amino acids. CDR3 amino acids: CASSLQGAYTGELFF. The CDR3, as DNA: TGCGCCAGCAGCTTGCAGGGGGCTTACACCGGGGAGCTGTTTTTT.

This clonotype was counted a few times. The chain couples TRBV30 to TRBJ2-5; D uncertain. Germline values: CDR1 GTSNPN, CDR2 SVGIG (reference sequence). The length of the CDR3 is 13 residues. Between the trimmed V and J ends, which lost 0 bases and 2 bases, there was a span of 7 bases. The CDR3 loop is CAWSVGDQETQYF. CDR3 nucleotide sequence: TGTGCCTGGAGTGTTGGGGATCAAGAGACCCAGTACTTC.

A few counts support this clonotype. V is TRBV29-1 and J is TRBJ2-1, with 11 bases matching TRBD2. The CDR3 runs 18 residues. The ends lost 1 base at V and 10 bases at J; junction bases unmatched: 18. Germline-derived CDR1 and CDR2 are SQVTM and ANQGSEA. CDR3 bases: TGCAGCGTTGAAGCGCTAGCGGGGGGCGGCCGAAATCTCAGAGAGCAGTTCTTC. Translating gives CSVEALAGGGRNLREQFF.

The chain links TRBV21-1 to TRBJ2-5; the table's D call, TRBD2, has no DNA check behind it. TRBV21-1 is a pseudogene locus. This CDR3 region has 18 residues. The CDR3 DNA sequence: TGTGCCAGCAGCAAACGACTAGCGGGGAGAACCCTCCAAGAGACCCAGTACTTC. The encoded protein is CASSKRLAGRTLQETQYF.

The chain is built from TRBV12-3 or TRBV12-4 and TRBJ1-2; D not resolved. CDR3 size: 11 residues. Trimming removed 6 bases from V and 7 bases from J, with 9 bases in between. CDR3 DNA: TGTGCCAGCAGCAACGGAGGTGGCTACACCTTC. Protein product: CASSNGGGYTF.

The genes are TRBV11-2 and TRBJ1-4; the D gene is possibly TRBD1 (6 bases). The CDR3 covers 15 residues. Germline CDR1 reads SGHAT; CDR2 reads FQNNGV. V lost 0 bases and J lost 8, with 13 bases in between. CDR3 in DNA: TGTGCCAGCAGCTTAGAATTCAGGGGACGGGAAAAACTGTTTTTT. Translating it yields CASSLEFRGREKLFF.

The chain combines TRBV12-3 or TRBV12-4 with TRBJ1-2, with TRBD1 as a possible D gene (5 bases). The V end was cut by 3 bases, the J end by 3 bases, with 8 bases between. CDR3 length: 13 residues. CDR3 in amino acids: CASSLPGHYGYTF. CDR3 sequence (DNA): TGTGCCAGCAGTTTGCCGGGACACTATGGCTACACCTTC.

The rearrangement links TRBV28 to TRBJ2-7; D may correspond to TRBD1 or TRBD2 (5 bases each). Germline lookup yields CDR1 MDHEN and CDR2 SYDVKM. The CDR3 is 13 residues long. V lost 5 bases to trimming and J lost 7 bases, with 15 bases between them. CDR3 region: CASSAPSGGEQYF. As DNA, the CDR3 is TGTGCCAGCAGTGCCCCCTCTGGGGGAGAGCAGTACTTC.